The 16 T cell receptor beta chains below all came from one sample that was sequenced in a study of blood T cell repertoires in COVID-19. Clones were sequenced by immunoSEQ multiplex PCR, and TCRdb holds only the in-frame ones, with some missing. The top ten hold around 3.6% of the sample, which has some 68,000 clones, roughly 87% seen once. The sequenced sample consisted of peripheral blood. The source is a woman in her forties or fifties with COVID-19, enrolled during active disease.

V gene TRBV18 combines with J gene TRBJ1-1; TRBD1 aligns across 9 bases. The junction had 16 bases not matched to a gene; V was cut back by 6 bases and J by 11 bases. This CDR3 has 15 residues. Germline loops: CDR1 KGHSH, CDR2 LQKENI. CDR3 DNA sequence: TGTGCCAGCTCTCGGAGACAGGGGGGCCGGGAGAGGGCTTTCTTT. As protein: CASSRRQGGRERAFF.

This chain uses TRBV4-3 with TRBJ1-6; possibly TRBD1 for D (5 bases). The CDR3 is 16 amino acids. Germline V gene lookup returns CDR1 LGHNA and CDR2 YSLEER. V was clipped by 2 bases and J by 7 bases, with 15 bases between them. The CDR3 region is CASSQRVGRDNSPLHF. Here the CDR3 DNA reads TGCGCCAGCAGCCAAAGGGTAGGGCGGGACAATTCACCCCTCCACTTT.

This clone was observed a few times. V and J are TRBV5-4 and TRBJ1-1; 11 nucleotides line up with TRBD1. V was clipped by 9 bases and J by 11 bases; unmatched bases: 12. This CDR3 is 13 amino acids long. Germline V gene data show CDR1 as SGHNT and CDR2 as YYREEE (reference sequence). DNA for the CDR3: TGTGCCACCTTCCTGGGACAGGGGGGAATGGCTTTCTTT. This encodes CATFLGQGGMAFF.

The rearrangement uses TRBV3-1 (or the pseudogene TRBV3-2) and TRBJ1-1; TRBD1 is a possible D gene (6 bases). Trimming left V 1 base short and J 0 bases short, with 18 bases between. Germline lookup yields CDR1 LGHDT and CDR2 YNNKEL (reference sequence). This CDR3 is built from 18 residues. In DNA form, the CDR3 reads TGTGCCAGCAGCCAAGCGGGGGTTTCGGGGGGCATGAACACTGAAGCTTTCTTT. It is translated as CASSQAGVSGGMNTEAFF.

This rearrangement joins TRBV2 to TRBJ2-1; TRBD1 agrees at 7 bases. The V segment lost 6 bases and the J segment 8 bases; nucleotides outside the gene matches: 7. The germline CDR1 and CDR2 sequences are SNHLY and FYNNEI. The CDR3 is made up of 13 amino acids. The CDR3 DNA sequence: TGTGCCAGCAGGCAAGGGGGCCTCGATGAGCAGTTCTTC. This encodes CASRQGGLDEQFF.

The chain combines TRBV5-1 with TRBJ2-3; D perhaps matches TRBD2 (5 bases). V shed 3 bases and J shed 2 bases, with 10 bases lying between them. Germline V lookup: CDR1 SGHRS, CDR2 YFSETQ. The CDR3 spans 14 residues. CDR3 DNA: TGCGCCAGCAGCTGGAGGTCTGACACAGATACGCAGTATTTT. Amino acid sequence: CASSWRSDTDTQYF.

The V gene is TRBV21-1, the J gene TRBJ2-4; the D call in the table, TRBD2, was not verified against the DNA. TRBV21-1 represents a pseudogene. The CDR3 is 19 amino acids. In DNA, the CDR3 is TGTGCCAGCAGCAACCAGCGACTAGCGGGAGAAAGCGCCAAAAACATTCAGTACTTC. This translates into CASSNQRLAGESAKNIQYF.

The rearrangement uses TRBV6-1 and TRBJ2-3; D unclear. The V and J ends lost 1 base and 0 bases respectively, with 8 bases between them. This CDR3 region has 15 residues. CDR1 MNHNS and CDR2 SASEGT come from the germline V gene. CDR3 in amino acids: CASSEEPTSTDTQYF. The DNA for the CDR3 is TGTGCCAGCAGTGAAGAGCCGACTAGCACAGATACGCAGTATTTT.

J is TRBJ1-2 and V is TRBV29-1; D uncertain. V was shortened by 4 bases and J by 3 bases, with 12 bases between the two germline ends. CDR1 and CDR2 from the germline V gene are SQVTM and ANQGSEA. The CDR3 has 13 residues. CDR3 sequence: CSVVRADYYGYTF. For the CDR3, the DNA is TGCAGCGTTGTAAGAGCTGACTACTATGGCTACACCTTC.

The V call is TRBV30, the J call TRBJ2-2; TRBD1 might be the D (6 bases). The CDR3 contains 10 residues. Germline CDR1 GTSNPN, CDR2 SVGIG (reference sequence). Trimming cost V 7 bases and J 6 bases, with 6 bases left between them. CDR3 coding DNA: TGTGCCTCAGGGGCCGGGGAGCTGTTTTTT. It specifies CASGAGELFF.

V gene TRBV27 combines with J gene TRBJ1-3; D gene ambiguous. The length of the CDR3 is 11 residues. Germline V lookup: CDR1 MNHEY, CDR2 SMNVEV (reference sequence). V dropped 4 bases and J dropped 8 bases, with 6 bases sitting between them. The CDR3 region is CASSSGHTIYF. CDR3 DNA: TGTGCCAGCAGTTCAGGCCACACCATATATTTT.

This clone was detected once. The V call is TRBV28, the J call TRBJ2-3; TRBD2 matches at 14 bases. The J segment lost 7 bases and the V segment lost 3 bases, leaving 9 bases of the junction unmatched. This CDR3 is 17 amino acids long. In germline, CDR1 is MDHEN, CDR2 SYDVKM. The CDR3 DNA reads TGTGCCAGCAGTTTCTCAACGGGACTAGCGGGAGCCAATACGCAGTATTTT. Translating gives CASSFSTGLAGANTQYF.

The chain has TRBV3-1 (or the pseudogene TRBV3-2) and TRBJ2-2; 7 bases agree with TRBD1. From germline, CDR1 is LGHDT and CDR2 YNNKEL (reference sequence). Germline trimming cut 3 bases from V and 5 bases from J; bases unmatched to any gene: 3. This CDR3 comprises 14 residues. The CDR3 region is CASSQVTGTGELFF. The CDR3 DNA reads TGTGCCAGCAGCCAGGTGACAGGGACCGGGGAGCTGTTTTTT.

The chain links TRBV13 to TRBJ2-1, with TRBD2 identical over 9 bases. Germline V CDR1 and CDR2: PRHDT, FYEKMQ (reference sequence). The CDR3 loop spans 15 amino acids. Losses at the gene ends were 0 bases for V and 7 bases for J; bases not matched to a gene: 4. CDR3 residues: CASSLGSGRGNEQFF. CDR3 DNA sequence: TGTGCCAGCAGCTTAGGTAGCGGGAGAGGTAATGAGCAGTTCTTC.

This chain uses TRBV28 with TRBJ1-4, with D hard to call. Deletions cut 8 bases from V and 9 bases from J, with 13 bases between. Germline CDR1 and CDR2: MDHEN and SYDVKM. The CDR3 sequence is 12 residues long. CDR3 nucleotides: TGTGCCAGCTCCCCTATCTTCCAAAAACTGTTTTTT. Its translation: CASSPIFQKLFF.

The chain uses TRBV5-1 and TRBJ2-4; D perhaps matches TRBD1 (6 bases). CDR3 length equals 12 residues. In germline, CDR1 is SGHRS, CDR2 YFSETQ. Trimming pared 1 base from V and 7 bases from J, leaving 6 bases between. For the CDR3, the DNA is TGCGCCAGCAGCTTGCAGGGGAACATTCAGTACTTC. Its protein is CASSLQGNIQYF.